This T cell receptor (beta chain) was sequenced for a study of cytomegalovirus exposure and HLA in healthy donors. Regarding the study as a whole: A few CMV-associated chains were confirmed in vitro to be specific for CMV antigens. About 87% or about 30% of the time was how often most TCR beta V segments were productive, according to an earlier analysis. Cytomegalovirus status was reportedly diagnosed by the classifier with high specificity and sensitivity.

This clone has more than one count but fewer than ten. The antigen remains unidentified. This CDR3 comprises 16 residues. CDR1 and CDR2 (germline): SEHNR, FQNEAQ (reference sequence). Trimming pared 6 bases from V and 2 bases from J, leaving 16 bases between. Use of 60 Vbeta and 13 Jbeta primers characterized the PCR. Repertoires were generated with immunoSEQ multiplex PCR, while TCRdb's copy carries only in-frame clones and drops some. The data hold approximately 190,000 clones, with approximately 84% observed a single time. This receptor was identified in a woman aged 45-65 years in good health and CMV-seropositive. The chain has TRBV7-9 and TRBJ1-4; D is possibly TRBD1 (6 bases). The sample consisted of PBMCs. CDR3 nucleotides: TGTGCCAGCAGTCATGACAGGATGACGACTAATGAAAAACTGTTTTTT. This gives the protein CASSHDRMTTNEKLFF.